The clone carrying this T cell receptor (beta chain) was seen at least ten times. V was pared by 2 bases and J by 5 bases, with 8 bases between. CDR1 is SGHTA and CDR2 is FQGNSA in the germline V gene. The CDR3 consists of 13 residues. With a J-beta primer mix and a sample-barcoded 5' primer, a second PCR ran about 6 to 11 cycles. TCRdb redid the calling of the 5' RACE reads with MiXCR, one entry per CDR3 protein. The data hold more than 800,000 distinct CDR3 sequences, with 29% observed a single time. This record belongs to a study of blood T cells in healthy people across ages. The source of this sequence is a woman older than 75 in good health. The J gene is TRBJ2-3, the V gene TRBV7-2, with no clear D. Source material: blood. The CDR3 sequence: CASSLRTRDTQYF. DNA of the CDR3: TGTGCCAGCAGCTTAAGGACCCGAGATACGCAGTATTTT. Filled out from reference TRBV7-2 and TRBJ2-3, the complete variable domain reads GAGVSQSPSNKVTEKGKDVELRCDPISGHTALYWYRQSLGQGLEFLIYFQGNSAPDKSGLPSDRFSAERTGGSVSTLTIQRTQQEDSAVYLCASSLRTRDTQYFGPGTRLTVL.